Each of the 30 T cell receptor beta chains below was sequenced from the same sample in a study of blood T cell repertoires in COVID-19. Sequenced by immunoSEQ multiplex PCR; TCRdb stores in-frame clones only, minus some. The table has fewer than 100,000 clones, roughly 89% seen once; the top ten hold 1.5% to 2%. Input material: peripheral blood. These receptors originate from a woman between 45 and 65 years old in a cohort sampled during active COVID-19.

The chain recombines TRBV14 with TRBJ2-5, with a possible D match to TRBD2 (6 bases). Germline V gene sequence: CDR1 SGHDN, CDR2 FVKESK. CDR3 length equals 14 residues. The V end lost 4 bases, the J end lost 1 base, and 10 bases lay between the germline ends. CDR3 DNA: TGTGCCAGCAGCCCCCGGGAGAGCCAAGAGACCCAGTACTTC. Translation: CASSPRESQETQYF.

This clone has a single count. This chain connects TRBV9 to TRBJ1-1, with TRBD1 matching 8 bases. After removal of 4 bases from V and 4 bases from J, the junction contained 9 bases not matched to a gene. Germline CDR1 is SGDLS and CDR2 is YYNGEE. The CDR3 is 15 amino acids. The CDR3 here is CASSTPGQGGTEAFF. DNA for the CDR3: TGTGCCAGCAGCACTCCCGGACAGGGTGGCACTGAAGCTTTCTTT.

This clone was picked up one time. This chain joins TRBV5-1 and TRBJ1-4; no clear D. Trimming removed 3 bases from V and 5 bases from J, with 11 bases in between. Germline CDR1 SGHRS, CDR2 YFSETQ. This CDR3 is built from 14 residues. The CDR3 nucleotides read TGCGCCAGCAGCTCACAGACGGCAAATGAAAAACTGTTTTTT. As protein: CASSSQTANEKLFF.

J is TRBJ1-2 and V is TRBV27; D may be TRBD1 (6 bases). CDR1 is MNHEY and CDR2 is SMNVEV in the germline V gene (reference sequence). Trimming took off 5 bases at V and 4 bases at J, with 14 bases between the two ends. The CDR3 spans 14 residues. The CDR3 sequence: CASSVTAGVYGYTF. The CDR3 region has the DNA TGTGCCAGCAGTGTGACCGCAGGGGTCTATGGCTACACCTTC.

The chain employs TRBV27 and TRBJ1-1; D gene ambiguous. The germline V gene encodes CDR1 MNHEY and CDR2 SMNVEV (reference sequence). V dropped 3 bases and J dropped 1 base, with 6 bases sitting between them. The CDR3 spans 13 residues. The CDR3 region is CASSFNRNTEAFF. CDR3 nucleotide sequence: TGTGCCAGCAGTTTTAACAGGAACACTGAAGCTTTCTTT.

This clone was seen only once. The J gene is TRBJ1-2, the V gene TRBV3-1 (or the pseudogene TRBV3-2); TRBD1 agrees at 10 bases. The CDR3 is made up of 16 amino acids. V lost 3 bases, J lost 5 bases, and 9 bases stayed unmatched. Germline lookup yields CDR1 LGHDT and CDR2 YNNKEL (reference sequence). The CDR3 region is CASSHSRTGGRYGYTF. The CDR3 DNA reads TGTGCCAGCAGCCACTCGCGGACAGGGGGGAGATATGGCTACACCTTC.

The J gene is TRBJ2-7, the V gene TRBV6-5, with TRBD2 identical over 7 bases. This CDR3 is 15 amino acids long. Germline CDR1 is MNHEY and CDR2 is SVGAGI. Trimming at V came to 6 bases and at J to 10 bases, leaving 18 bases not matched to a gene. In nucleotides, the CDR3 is TGTGCCAGCAGACCCGGGGGAGGCGGGAGTCGCGAACAGTACTTC. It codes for CASRPGGGGSREQYF.

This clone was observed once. The CDR3 nucleotides read TGTGCCAGCAGTTCCCCGGGACAGGGGGAACTCGAGCAGTACTTC. Translated: CASSSPGQGELEQYF. This chain uses TRBV28 with TRBJ2-7; 11 nucleotides align to TRBD1. The germline CDR1 and CDR2 sequences are MDHEN and SYDVKM. This CDR3 has 15 residues. With 4 bases clipped from V and 6 bases from J, the junction kept 8 bases outside the gene matches.

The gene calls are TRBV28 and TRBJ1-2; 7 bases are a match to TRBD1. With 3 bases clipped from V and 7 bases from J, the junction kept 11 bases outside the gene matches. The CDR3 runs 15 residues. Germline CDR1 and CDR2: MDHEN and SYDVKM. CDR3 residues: CASSFFPGQGGGYTF. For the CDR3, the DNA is TGTGCCAGCAGTTTCTTCCCGGGGCAGGGGGGTGGCTACACCTTC.

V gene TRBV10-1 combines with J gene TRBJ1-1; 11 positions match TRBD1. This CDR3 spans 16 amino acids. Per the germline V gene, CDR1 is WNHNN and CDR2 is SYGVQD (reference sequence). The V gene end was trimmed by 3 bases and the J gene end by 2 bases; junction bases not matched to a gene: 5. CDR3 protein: CASSEHGQGANTEAFF. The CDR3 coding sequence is TGCGCCAGCAGTGAACACGGACAGGGGGCAAACACTGAAGCTTTCTTT.

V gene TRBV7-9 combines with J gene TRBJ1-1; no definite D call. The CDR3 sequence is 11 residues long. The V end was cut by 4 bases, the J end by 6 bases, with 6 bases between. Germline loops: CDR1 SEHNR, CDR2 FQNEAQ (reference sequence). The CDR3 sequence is CASSSIPEAFF. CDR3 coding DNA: TGTGCCAGCAGCTCTATACCTGAAGCTTTCTTT.

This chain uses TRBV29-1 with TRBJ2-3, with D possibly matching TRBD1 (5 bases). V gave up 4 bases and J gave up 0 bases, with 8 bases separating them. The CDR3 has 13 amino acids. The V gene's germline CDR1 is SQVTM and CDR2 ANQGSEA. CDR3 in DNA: TGCAGCGTTGGGACACTTAGCACAGATACGCAGTATTTT. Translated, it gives CSVGTLSTDTQYF.

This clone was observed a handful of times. The CDR3 here is CASMVRLWGGPGELFF. CDR3 coding DNA: TGTGCCAGCATGGTCAGGCTCTGGGGCGGACCGGGGGAGCTGTTTTTT. This sequence joins TRBV2 and TRBJ2-2; the D gene is possibly TRBD1 (5 bases). This CDR3 contains 16 residues. The germline V gene encodes CDR1 SNHLY and CDR2 FYNNEI. V lost 7 bases and J lost 8, with 23 bases in between.

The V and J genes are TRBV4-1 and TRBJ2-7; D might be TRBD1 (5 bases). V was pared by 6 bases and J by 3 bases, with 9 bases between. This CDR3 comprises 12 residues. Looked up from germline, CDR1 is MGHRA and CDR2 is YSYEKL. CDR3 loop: CASSPDNYEQYF. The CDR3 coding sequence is TGCGCCAGCAGTCCGGACAACTACGAGCAGTACTTC.

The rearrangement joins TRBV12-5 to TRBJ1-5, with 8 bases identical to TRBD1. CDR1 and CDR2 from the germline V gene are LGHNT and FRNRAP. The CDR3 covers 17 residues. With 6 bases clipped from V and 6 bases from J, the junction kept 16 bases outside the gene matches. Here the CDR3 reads CASGAGQGMVGTQPQHF. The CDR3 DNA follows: TGTGCTAGTGGCGCCGGACAGGGAATGGTCGGGACTCAGCCCCAGCATTTT.

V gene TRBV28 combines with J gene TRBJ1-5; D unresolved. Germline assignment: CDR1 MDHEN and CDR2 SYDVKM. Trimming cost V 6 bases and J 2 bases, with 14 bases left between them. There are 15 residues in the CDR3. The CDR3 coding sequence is TGTGCCAGCAGCCTTAGAGAGGGCGGCAATCAGCCCCAGCATTTT. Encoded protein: CASSLREGGNQPQHF. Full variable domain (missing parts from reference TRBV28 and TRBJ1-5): DVKVTQSSRYLVKRTGEKVFLECVQDMDHENMFWYRQDPGLGLRLIYFSYDVKMKEKGDIPEGYSVSREKKERFSLILESASTNQTSMYLCASSLREGGNQPQHFGDGTRLSIL.

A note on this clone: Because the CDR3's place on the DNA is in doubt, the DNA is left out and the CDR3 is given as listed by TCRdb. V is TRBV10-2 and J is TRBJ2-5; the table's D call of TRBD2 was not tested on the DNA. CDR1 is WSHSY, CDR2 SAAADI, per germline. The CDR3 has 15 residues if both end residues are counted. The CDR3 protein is CASSTSGLEGETQYF.

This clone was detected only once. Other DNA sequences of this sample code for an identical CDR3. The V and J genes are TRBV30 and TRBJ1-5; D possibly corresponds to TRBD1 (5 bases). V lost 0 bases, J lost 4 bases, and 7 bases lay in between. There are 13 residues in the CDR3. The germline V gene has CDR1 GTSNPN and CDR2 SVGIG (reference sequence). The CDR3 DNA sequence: TGTGCCTGGAGTGTTCAGGGAAATCAGCCCCAGCATTTT. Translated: CAWSVQGNQPQHF.

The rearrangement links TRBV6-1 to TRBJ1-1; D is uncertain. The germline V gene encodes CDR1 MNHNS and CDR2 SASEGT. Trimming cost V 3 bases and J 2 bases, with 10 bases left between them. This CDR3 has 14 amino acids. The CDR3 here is CASSEWAGNTEAFF. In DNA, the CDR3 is TGTGCCAGCAGTGAGTGGGCAGGTAACACTGAAGCTTTCTTT.

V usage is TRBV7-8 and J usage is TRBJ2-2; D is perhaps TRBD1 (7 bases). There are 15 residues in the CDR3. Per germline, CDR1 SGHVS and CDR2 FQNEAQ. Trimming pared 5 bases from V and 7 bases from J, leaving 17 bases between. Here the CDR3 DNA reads TGTGCCAGCAGCCTAAGCATCAGGGGGGTCGGGGAGCTGTTTTTT. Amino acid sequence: CASSLSIRGVGELFF.

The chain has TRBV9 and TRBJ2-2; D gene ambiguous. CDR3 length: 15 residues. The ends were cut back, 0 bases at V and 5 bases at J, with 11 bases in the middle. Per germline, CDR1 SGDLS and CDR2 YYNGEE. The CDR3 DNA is TGTGCCAGCAGCGTAGAGGAGCTAGGTACCGGGGAGCTGTTTTTT. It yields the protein CASSVEELGTGELFF.

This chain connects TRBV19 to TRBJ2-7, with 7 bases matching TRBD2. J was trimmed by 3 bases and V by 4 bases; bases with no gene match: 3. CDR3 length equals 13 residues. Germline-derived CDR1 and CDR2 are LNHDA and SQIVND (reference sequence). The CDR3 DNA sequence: TGTGCCAGTAGTACCGGGACTAACTACGAGCAGTACTTC. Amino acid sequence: CASSTGTNYEQYF.

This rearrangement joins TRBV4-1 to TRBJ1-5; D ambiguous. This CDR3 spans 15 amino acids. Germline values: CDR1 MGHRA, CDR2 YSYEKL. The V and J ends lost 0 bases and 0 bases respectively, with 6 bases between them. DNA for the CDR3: TGCGCCAGCAGCCAAGACGGGGTTAGCAATCAGCCCCAGCATTTT. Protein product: CASSQDGVSNQPQHF.

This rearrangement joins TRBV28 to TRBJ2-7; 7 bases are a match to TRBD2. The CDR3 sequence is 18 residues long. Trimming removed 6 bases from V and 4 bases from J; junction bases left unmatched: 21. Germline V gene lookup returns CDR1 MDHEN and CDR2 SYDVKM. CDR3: CASSQPPSLTSIEYEQYF. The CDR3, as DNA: TGTGCCAGCAGCCAACCACCCTCGCTGACTAGCATCGAGTACGAGCAGTACTTC. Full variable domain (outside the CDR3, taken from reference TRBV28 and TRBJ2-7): DVKVTQSSRYLVKRTGEKVFLECVQDMDHENMFWYRQDPGLGLRLIYFSYDVKMKEKGDIPEGYSVSREKKERFSLILESASTNQTSMYLCASSQPPSLTSIEYEQYFGPGTRLTVT.

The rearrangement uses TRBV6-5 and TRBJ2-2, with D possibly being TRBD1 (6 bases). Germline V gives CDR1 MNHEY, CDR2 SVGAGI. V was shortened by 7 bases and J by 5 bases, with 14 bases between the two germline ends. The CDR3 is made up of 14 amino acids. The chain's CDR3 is CASTDRGYTGELFF. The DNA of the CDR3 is TGTGCCAGCACGGATAGGGGGTATACCGGGGAGCTGTTTTTT.

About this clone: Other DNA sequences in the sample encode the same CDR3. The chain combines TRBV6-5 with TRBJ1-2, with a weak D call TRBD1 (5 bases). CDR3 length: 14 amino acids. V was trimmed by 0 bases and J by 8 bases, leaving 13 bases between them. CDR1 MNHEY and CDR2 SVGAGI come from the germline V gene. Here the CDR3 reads CASSYSGGGGGYTF. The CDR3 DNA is TGTGCCAGCAGTTACTCTGGTGGGGGAGGAGGCTACACCTTC.

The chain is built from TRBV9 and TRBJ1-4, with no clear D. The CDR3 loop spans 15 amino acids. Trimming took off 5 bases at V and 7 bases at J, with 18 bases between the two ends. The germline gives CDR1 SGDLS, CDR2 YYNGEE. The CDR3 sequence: CASSPVAGKGEKLFF. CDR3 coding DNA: TGTGCCAGCAGTCCCGTCGCGGGGAAAGGTGAAAAACTGTTTTTT.

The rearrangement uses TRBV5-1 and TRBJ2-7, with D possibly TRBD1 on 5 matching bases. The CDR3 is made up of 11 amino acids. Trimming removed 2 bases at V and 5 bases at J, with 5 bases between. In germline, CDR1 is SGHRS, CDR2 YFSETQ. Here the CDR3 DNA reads TGCGCCAGCAGCTTCAGGGACGAGCAGTACTTC. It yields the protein CASSFRDEQYF.

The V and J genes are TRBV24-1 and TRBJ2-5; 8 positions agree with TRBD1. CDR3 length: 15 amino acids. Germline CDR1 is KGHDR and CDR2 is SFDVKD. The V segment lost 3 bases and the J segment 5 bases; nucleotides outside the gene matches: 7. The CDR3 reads CATSDPGQGKETQYF. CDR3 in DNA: TGTGCCACCAGTGATCCCGGACAGGGTAAGGAGACCCAGTACTTC.

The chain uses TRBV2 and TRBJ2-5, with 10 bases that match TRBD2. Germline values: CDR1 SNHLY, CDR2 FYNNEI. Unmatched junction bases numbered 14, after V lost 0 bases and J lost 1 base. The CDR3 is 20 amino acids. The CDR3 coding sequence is TGTGCCAGCAGTGAAGCTTCGGAGACTAGCGGGCTCCCACGCCAAGAGACCCAGTACTTC. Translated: CASSEASETSGLPRQETQYF.